What follows are 8 T cell receptor beta chains derived from one specimen sequenced in a study of blood T cell repertoires in COVID-19. The table came from immunoSEQ multiplex PCR; TCRdb's copy has only in-frame clones and leaves some out. This sample has over 130,000 clones; 65% to 80% occur once, and the top ten carry approximately 17%. Sequencing input: peripheral blood. These receptors were collected from a man aged 50 or older with acute or convalescent COVID-19.

The V gene is TRBV4-1, the J gene TRBJ1-6; D possibly corresponds to TRBD1 (5 bases). There are 13 residues in the CDR3. Trimming pared 6 bases from V and 7 bases from J, leaving 10 bases between. CDR1 and CDR2 (germline): MGHRA, YSYEKL. CDR3 in amino acids: CASRGRENSPLHF. The CDR3 coding sequence is TGCGCCAGCAGAGGCAGGGAAAATTCACCCCTCCACTTT.

J is TRBJ2-2 and V is TRBV13, with 7 bases aligning to TRBD1. The CDR3 sequence is 15 residues long. Per germline, CDR1 PRHDT and CDR2 FYEKMQ (reference sequence). Losses at the gene ends were 5 bases for V and 6 bases for J; bases not matched to a gene: 9. The CDR3 is CASSHGRQGPGELFF. CDR3 sequence (DNA): TGTGCCAGCAGCCATGGGAGACAGGGCCCCGGGGAGCTGTTTTTT.

The V and J genes are TRBV12-5 and TRBJ2-4, with 7 positions matching TRBD1. The V gene end was trimmed by 4 bases and the J gene end by 11 bases; junction bases not matched to a gene: 5. This CDR3 has 12 amino acids. Germline V gives CDR1 LGHNT, CDR2 FRNRAP. The DNA of the CDR3 is TGTGCTAGTGGTTCCCAAACAGGGGTTCAGTACTTC. It translates to CASGSQTGVQYF.

This clone showed up just once. This CDR3 is also generated by other DNA sequences in the sample. The gene calls are TRBV19 and TRBJ2-3, with no clear D. V lost 5 bases to trimming and J lost 1 base, with 7 bases between them. Germline V gene data show CDR1 as LNHDA and CDR2 as SQIVND (reference sequence). CDR3 length equals 13 residues. CDR3: CASSRTGTDTQYF. The CDR3 DNA sequence: TGTGCCAGTAGTCGTACAGGCACAGATACGCAGTATTTT.

The chain joins TRBV19 to TRBJ1-1, with a tentative D call TRBD1 (6 bases). The V and J ends lost 3 bases and 2 bases respectively, with 19 bases between them. The CDR3 has 17 residues. Looked up from germline, CDR1 is LNHDA and CDR2 is SQIVND (reference sequence). As DNA, the CDR3 is TGTGCCAGTAGTATTCCAGGACAGCTCAATTTCAACACTGAAGCTTTCTTT. This sequence encodes CASSIPGQLNFNTEAFF. The full variable domain, its missing parts supplied by reference TRBV19 and TRBJ1-1, is DGGITQSPKYLFRKEGQNVTLSCEQNLNHDAMYWYRQDPGQGLRLIYYSQIVNDFQKGDIAEGYSVSREKKESFPLTVTSAQKNPTAFYLCASSIPGQLNFNTEAFFGQGTRLTVV.

The chain combines TRBV6-1 with TRBJ1-5, with 7 bases that match TRBD1. This CDR3 region has 16 residues. V lost 3 bases and J lost 0; bases outside the gene matches: 5. The germline V gene has CDR1 MNHNS and CDR2 SASEGT. The CDR3 spells CASSDRTGYSNQPQHF. The DNA for the CDR3 is TGTGCCAGCAGTGACAGGACAGGTTATAGCAATCAGCCCCAGCATTTT.

The chain is built from TRBV12-3 or TRBV12-4 and TRBJ1-3; D gene ambiguous. The V end lost 8 bases, the J end lost 3 bases, and 11 bases lay between the germline ends. This CDR3 is built from 13 residues. CDR3 nucleotides: TGTGCCAGCTTAAAGGGAGGTGGAAACACCATATATTTT. Translating gives CASLKGGGNTIYF.

V gene TRBV7-8 combines with J gene TRBJ2-7, with 10 bases matching TRBD2. This CDR3 region has 18 residues. Losses at the gene ends were 2 bases for V and 2 bases for J; bases not matched to a gene: 12. From germline, CDR1 is SGHVS and CDR2 FQNEAQ. CDR3 in amino acids: CASSLSAPGAGGPYEQYV. In nucleotides, the CDR3 is TGTGCCAGCAGCTTATCGGCCCCGGGAGCGGGGGGGCCCTACGAGCAGTACGTC.